This TCR beta chain stems from a study of vaccination and CD4 T cells after COVID-19. General study points: The median count of SARS-CoV-2-reactive clonotypes rose from about 20 to 38, not significantly.

V shed 7 bases and J 1 base; nucleotides not matched to a gene: 21. CDR1 is LNHDA, CDR2 SQIVND, per germline (reference sequence). The CDR3 extends over 19 amino acids. This clonotype appeared a few times. The antigen is not known. Treatment indicated: approximately nine-day PBMC culture with coronavirus spike peptide pools or control peptides (ViraFEST assay). The Oncomine TCR Beta short-read assay sequenced DNA from cultured CD4+ T cells. Using its own MiXCR run on the PCR reads, TCRdb lists one record per CDR3 protein. The data contain 6,000 to 6,500 distinct CDR3 sequences, around 18% of them singletons.

Sequencing used CD4+ T cells from blood, cultured in vitro. The TCR originated in a human donor who had recovered from COVID-19. The chain couples TRBV19 to TRBJ1-2, with 7 bases that match TRBD1. The CDR3 nucleotides read TGTGCCAGTATTAGTATGGGGATGACAGGGAGAATCGGTAACTATGGCTACACCTTC. It yields the protein CASISMGMTGRIGNYGYTF.